One and the same sample provided the 22 T cell receptor beta chains below, sequenced in a study of blood T cell repertoires in COVID-19. Some clones are missing from TCRdb's copy, which holds only in-frame ones; the method was immunoSEQ multiplex PCR. The sample lists roughly 62,000 clones, approximately 86% occurring once. The sequencing sample was made of peripheral blood. The receptors shown here come from a human donor with active COVID-19. The donor label of this sample is uncertain.

This clone was picked up a small number of times. This rearrangement joins TRBV6-6 to TRBJ2-2, with 8 bases fitting TRBD1. Losses at the gene ends were 6 bases for V and 5 bases for J; bases not matched to a gene: 5. Germline CDR1 is MNHNY and CDR2 is SVGAGI (reference sequence). This CDR3 has 14 amino acids. CDR3 sequence (DNA): TGTGCCAGCAGAGAACAGGGGGTGACCGGGGAGCTGTTTTTT. This encodes CASREQGVTGELFF.

This chain links TRBV6-2 or TRBV6-3 with TRBJ1-1, with 9 bases lining up with TRBD1. CDR3 size: 17 residues. Germline V gene sequence: CDR1 MNHEY, CDR2 SVGEGT. J was trimmed by 1 base and V by 2 bases; bases with no gene match: 8. CDR3 nucleotide sequence: TGTGCCAGCAGTTACGGGGGACAGGGACGCCCGAACACTGAAGCTTTCTTT. It is translated as CASSYGGQGRPNTEAFF.

The rearrangement uses TRBV21-1 and TRBJ2-5; TRBD2 is taken as the D call from the table, unchecked against the DNA. TRBV21-1 is classified as a pseudogene. The CDR3 spans 16 residues. The CDR3 protein is CASSNDTGGFQETQYF. In DNA form, the CDR3 reads TGTGCCAGCAGCAATGATACCGGGGGATTTCAAGAGACCCAGTACTTC.

The gene calls are TRBV24-1 and TRBJ2-3; 7 bases map to TRBD2. This CDR3 is 15 amino acids long. Trimming cost V 3 bases and J 6 bases; bases outside gene matches: 8. Germline V gives CDR1 KGHDR, CDR2 SFDVKD. The CDR3 DNA reads as TGTGCCACCAGTGATACCCGCGGTAGCGGGGATACGCAGTATTTT. Protein: CATSDTRGSGDTQYF.

The chain combines TRBV18 with TRBJ2-7, with a weak D call TRBD1 (5 bases). CDR3 length: 15 amino acids. Germline values: CDR1 KGHSH, CDR2 LQKENI. V was shortened by 4 bases and J by 3 bases, with 16 bases between the two germline ends. CDR3: CASSLIRQTDYEQYF. The DNA of the CDR3 is TGTGCCAGCTCACTAATCCGACAGACCGACTACGAGCAGTACTTC.

This clone was counted a single time. This chain connects TRBV5-1 to TRBJ2-7; TRBD2 agrees at 8 bases. The V and J ends lost 1 base and 5 bases, in that order; junction bases with no gene match: 8. The CDR3 length is 15 residues. Germline values: CDR1 SGHRS, CDR2 YFSETQ. This chain's CDR3 is CASSLTSGFEDEQYF. In nucleotides, the CDR3 is TGCGCCAGCAGCTTGACTAGCGGATTCGAGGACGAGCAGTACTTC.

The chain combines TRBV18 with TRBJ2-1; the D gene is possibly TRBD2 (5 bases). The CDR3 runs to 15 residues. Germline CDR1 KGHSH, CDR2 LQKENI. V lost 5 bases and J 6 bases, leaving 17 bases between the germline ends. The CDR3 here is CASSTSRGFVNEQFF. The CDR3 coding sequence is TGTGCCAGCTCAACGAGTCGGGGTTTCGTCAATGAGCAGTTCTTC.

This chain links TRBV4-2 with TRBJ1-2; the D gene is possibly TRBD1 (6 bases). Germline V gene sequence: CDR1 LGHNA, CDR2 YNFKEQ. The CDR3 contains 16 residues. Trimming removed 1 base from V and 4 bases from J, with 16 bases in between. The CDR3, as DNA: TGTGCCAGCAGCCAAGGGGGGCAGGGGCTGATCTATGGCTACACCTTC. Translating gives CASSQGGQGLIYGYTF.

The chain employs TRBV30 and TRBJ2-1; 8 bases agree with TRBD2. The trim removed 1 base at V and 4 bases at J, leaving 3 bases unmatched. Germline V CDR1 and CDR2: GTSNPN, SVGIG (reference sequence). The CDR3 is made up of 14 amino acids. The CDR3 coding sequence is TGTGCCTGGAGTGGACTAGCGAGATACAATGAGCAGTTCTTC. Encoded protein: CAWSGLARYNEQFF.

The chain links TRBV3-1 (or the pseudogene TRBV3-2) to TRBJ2-7; tentatively, D is TRBD2 (5 bases). CDR1 LGHDT and CDR2 YNNKEL come from the germline V gene (reference sequence). The CDR3 loop spans 15 amino acids. V lost 0 bases and J 9 bases, leaving 18 bases between the germline ends. The CDR3 protein is CASSQEASSLTTQYF. CDR3 nucleotides: TGTGCCAGCAGCCAAGAGGCTAGCTCGTTAACGACGCAGTACTTC.

The genes are TRBV5-1 and TRBJ1-2; D is ambiguous. The CDR3 spans 15 residues. V lost 0 bases and J lost 3, with 12 bases in between. The germline V gene encodes CDR1 SGHRS and CDR2 YFSETQ. The CDR3: CASSLEAGPYYGYTF. The CDR3 coding sequence is TGCGCCAGCAGCTTGGAGGCTGGGCCCTACTATGGCTACACCTTC.

V and J are TRBV5-6 and TRBJ2-7; weak D call: TRBD2 (5 bases). There are 15 residues in the CDR3. Trimming shortened V by 5 bases and J by 2 bases, and 17 bases separated the two germline ends. Germline CDR1 reads SGHDT; CDR2 reads YYEEEE. CDR3 DNA sequence: TGTGCCAGCAGGGCCTCCGGGGTTCTCCCCTACGAGCAGTACTTC. It specifies CASRASGVLPYEQYF.

The chain links TRBV15 to TRBJ1-4; 8 positions agree with TRBD1. Losses at the gene ends were 2 bases for V and 4 bases for J; bases not matched to a gene: 3. Looked up from germline, CDR1 is LNHNV and CDR2 is YYDKDF (reference sequence). The CDR3 consists of 15 residues. CDR3 sequence (DNA): TGTGCCACCAGCAGACAAGACAGGGGTAATGAAAAACTGTTTTTT. It is translated as CATSRQDRGNEKLFF.

The rearrangement links TRBV7-3 to TRBJ2-1; TRBD2 agrees at 8 bases. Germline V gives CDR1 SGHTA, CDR2 FQGTGA. This CDR3 has 17 residues. Losses at the gene ends were 2 bases for V and 5 bases for J; bases not matched to a gene: 11. CDR3 coding DNA: TGTGCCAGCAGCTTACCAGCGCCGGGACTAGAAAACAATGAGCAGTTCTTC. Translating it yields CASSLPAPGLENNEQFF.

The rearrangement links TRBV28 to TRBJ1-3; no clear D gene. The CDR3 is 12 residues long. V lost 5 bases, J lost 4 bases, and 6 bases lay in between. CDR1 and CDR2 from the germline V gene are MDHEN and SYDVKM. For the CDR3, the DNA is TGTGCCAGCAGTCCTCCGGGAAACACCATATATTTT. As protein: CASSPPGNTIYF.

This chain connects TRBV11-2 to TRBJ1-1, with 7 bases fitting TRBD1. Trimming at V came to 6 bases and at J to 1 base, leaving 2 bases not matched to a gene. The CDR3 is made up of 13 amino acids. The V gene's germline CDR1 is SGHAT and CDR2 FQNNGV. The CDR3 DNA sequence: TGTGCCAGCAGTCGACAGGGGAACACTGAAGCTTTCTTT. It translates to CASSRQGNTEAFF.

CDR3 sequence (DNA): TGTGCCAGCAGCTTTAGCGGGACGACTTTTTACGAGCAGTACTTC. This gives the protein CASSFSGTTFYEQYF. The chain uses TRBV7-2 and TRBJ2-7, with 8 bases matching TRBD2. The V gene's germline CDR1 is SGHTA and CDR2 FQGNSA. The CDR3 consists of 15 residues. V was clipped by 3 bases and J by 4 bases; unmatched bases: 8.

By frequency in the sample, this clone is medium-sized (0.01 to 0.1%). This chain uses TRBV2 with TRBJ2-1; 7 bases map to TRBD2. Germline CDR1 reads SNHLY; CDR2 reads FYNNEI. This CDR3 has 16 amino acids. J lost 15 bases, V lost 4 bases, and 21 bases had no gene match. This CDR3 reads CASSGPTSAGSFGWFF. DNA of the CDR3: TGTGCCAGCAGTGGACCTACTAGCGCGGGGAGTTTTGGGTGGTTCTTC.

This chain joins TRBV27 and TRBJ1-1; 8 nucleotides agree with TRBD1. With 6 bases clipped from V and 4 bases from J, the junction kept 10 bases outside the gene matches. Germline V gives CDR1 MNHEY, CDR2 SMNVEV (reference sequence). CDR3 length: 15 amino acids. The CDR3 DNA sequence: TGTGCCAGCAGACCCAGACAGGGGCTGGGCACTGAAGCTTTCTTT. Translated, it gives CASRPRQGLGTEAFF.

The V gene is TRBV6-5, the J gene TRBJ2-1, with TRBD2 matching over 11 bases. The length of the CDR3 is 15 residues. Trimming cost V 4 bases and J 8 bases; bases outside gene matches: 7. Germline CDR1 is MNHEY and CDR2 is SVGAGI. CDR3 sequence reads: CASSSGLAVIDEQFF. The CDR3 DNA is TGTGCCAGCAGTTCGGGACTAGCGGTTATCGATGAGCAGTTCTTC.

The genes are TRBV5-4 and TRBJ2-3, with D uncertain. V dropped 5 bases and J dropped 4 bases, with 20 bases sitting between them. CDR1 and CDR2 (germline): SGHNT, YYREEE (reference sequence). The CDR3 is 16 residues long. The CDR3 loop is CASSSRQAEPPDTQYF. The CDR3 nucleotides are TGTGCCAGCAGTTCCCGTCAAGCCGAACCCCCAGATACGCAGTATTTT.

Only a few counts were recorded for this clone. The chain links TRBV14 to TRBJ1-1; 8 nucleotides align to TRBD1. Germline values: CDR1 SGHDN, CDR2 FVKESK. This CDR3 spans 16 amino acids. Losses at the gene ends were 0 bases for V and 3 bases for J; bases not matched to a gene: 6. The CDR3, as DNA: TGTGCCAGCAGCCAAGATCAGGGACAGGCACACACTGAAGCTTTCTTT. Residues: CASSQDQGQAHTEAFF.